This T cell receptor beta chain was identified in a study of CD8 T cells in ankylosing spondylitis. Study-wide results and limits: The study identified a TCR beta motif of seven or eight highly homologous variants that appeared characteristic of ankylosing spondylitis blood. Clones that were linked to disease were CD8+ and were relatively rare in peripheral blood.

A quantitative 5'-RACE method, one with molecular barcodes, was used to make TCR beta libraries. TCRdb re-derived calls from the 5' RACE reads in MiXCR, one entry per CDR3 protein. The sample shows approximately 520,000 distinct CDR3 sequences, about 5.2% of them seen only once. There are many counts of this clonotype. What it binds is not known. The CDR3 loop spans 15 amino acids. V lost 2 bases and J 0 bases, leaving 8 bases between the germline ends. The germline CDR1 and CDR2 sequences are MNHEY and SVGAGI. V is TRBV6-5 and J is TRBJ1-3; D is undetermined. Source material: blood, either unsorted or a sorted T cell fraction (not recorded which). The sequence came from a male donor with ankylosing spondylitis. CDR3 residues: CASSYDFSSGNTIYF. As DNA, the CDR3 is TGTGCCAGCAGTTACGACTTCTCCTCTGGAAACACCATATATTTT.